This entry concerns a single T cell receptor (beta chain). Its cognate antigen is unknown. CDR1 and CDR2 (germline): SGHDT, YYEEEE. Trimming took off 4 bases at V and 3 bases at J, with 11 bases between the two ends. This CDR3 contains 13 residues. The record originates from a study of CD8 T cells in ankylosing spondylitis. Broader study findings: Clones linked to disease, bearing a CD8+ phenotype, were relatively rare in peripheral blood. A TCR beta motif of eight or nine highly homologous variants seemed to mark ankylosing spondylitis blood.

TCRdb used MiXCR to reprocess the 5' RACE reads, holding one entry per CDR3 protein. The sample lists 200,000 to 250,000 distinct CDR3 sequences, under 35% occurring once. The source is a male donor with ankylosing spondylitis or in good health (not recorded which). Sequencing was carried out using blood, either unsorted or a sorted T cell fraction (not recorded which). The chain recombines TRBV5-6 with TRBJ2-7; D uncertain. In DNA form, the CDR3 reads TGTGCCAGCAGCGCCGGGTCATACTACGAGCAGTACTTC. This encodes CASSAGSYYEQYF.